A selection of T cell receptor beta chains follows, all from one sample in a study of blood T cell repertoires in COVID-19. Measured with immunoSEQ multiplex PCR; TCRdb has only the in-frame clones, and not every one. The repertoire holds under 150,000 clones, with approximately 81% as singletons. Input material: peripheral blood. Receptors originate from a man in his forties with acute or convalescent COVID-19. The CDR3 runs from the conserved cysteine through the conserved F or W. D genes are given only for firm matches. Not every row has a clone size; where given, it reads once, few, many or a size class.

v_call,j_call,d_call,clone_size,cdr3_aa,cdr3_nt
TRBV27,TRBJ1-6,NA,NA,CASSFPLDIGNSPLHF,TGTGCCAGCAGTTTTCCCCTGGACATTGGGAATTCACCCCTCCACTTT
TRBV2,TRBJ2-1,TRBD2,NA,CASRRLAGGDNEQFF,TGTGCCAGCAGACGACTAGCGGGGGGGGACAATGAGCAGTTCTTC
TRBV20-1,TRBJ2-3,TRBD2,NA,CSASYSGGTDTQYF,TGCAGTGCTAGTTATAGCGGGGGCACAGATACGCAGTATTTT
TRBV4-1,TRBJ2-7,NA,NA,CASSQVRPTGEQYF,TGCGCCAGCAGCCAAGTCAGGCCAACAGGCGAGCAGTACTTC
TRBV2,TRBJ2-1,NA,NA,CASSELVRGNEQFF,TGTGCCAGCAGTGAGTTAGTCAGGGGTAATGAGCAGTTCTTC
TRBV11-3,TRBJ2-1,TRBD1,NA,CASSLGQGAYNEQFF,TGTGCCAGCAGCTTAGGACAGGGGGCCTACAATGAGCAGTTCTTC
TRBV5-1,TRBJ2-5,TRBD1,NA,CASSSEGQGAGTQYF,TGCGCCAGCAGCTCGGAGGGACAGGGGGCTGGGACCCAGTACTTC
TRBV12-3/TRBV12-4,TRBJ2-2,NA,NA,CASLGGGRGELFF,TGTGCCAGTTTAGGGGGGGGGCGAGGGGAGCTGTTTTTT
TRBV7-3,TRBJ1-1,TRBD1,once,CASSTGTGNTEAFF,TGTGCCAGCAGCACCGGGACAGGGAACACTGAAGCTTTCTTT
TRBV2,TRBJ1-4,TRBD1,NA,CASSGLTGGDDEGEKLFF,TGTGCCAGCAGTGGATTGACAGGGGGCGACGATGAGGGGGAAAAACTGTTTTTT
TRBV2,TRBJ2-3,TRBD2,NA,CASKVYGGEPYF,TGTGCCAGCAAGGTTTATGGGGGGGAACCGTATTTT
TRBV12-3/TRBV12-4,TRBJ1-2,NA,once,CASIDSYGYTF,TGTGCCAGCATAGACAGCTATGGCTACACCTTC
TRBV24-1,TRBJ1-1,NA,NA,CATSWAGETEAFF,TGTGCCACCTCATGGGCTGGGGAGACTGAAGCTTTCTTT
TRBV11-2,TRBJ2-7,NA,NA,CASSLDDSEQYF,TGTGCCAGCAGCTTAGACGACAGCGAGCAGTACTTC